One sample yielded the 10 T cell receptor beta chains listed below, sequenced in a study of spatial heterogeneity in lung cancer. Indicated time point: blood at routine non-recurrence follow-up after resection. A single record per CDR3 protein comes from TCRdb applying MiXCR to the 5' RACE reads. The sample has about 41,000 distinct CDR3 sequences, over 9.5% seen once; the top ten hold 15% to 20%. The sequences come from PBMCs, collected at follow-up. These TCRs come from a female donor with early-stage non-small cell lung cancer.

The table lists this clonotype with many counts. The chain carries TRBV20-1 and TRBJ2-1; D is perhaps TRBD1 (6 bases). The CDR3 contains 14 residues. Trimming cost V 6 bases and J 5 bases, with 17 bases left between them. Per the germline V gene, CDR1 is DFQATT and CDR2 is SNEGSKA (reference sequence). The CDR3 bases are TGCAGTGCGTCCTCCAGGGGTATCGACAATGAGCAGTTCTTC. Its protein product is CSASSRGIDNEQFF.

This clonotype showed up many times. The gene calls are TRBV3-1 and TRBJ2-3; 7 bases map to TRBD2. Trimming at V came to 6 bases and at J to 2 bases, leaving 17 bases not matched to a gene. Germline V lookup: CDR1 LGHDT, CDR2 YNNKEL (reference sequence). CDR3 length: 18 residues. CDR3 protein: CASSAGTKRALFTDTQYF. CDR3 bases: TGTGCCAGCAGTGCCGGGACTAAGCGCGCCTTATTCACAGATACGCAGTATTTT.

The table lists this clonotype with a few counts. CDR3 in DNA: TGTGCCAGCACCAATATCCTCCAAGGGGGAGAGCAGTACTTC. Translation: CASTNILQGGEQYF. V gene TRBV28 combines with J gene TRBJ2-7; TRBD1 might be the D (6 bases). Deletions cut 7 bases from V and 7 bases from J, with 20 bases between. This CDR3 region has 14 residues. Germline V gene lookup returns CDR1 MDHEN and CDR2 SYDVKM.

This clonotype has a handful of counts. A much larger clone differs by one base, so this may be a read error. This chain connects TRBV7-8 to TRBJ2-3, with 8 bases fitting TRBD2. The germline V gene encodes CDR1 SGHVS and CDR2 FQNEAQ. The CDR3 runs 16 residues. CDR3: CASSFRRRTSTDTQCF. The DNA for the CDR3 is TGTGCCAGCAGCTTCAGGCGCCGGACTAGCACAGATACGCAGTGTTTT.

This sequence joins TRBV10-3 and TRBJ2-5; possible D gene TRBD1, 5 bases. The CDR3 has 12 amino acids. Deletions cut 7 bases from V and 4 bases from J, with 10 bases between. CDR1 is ENHRY, CDR2 SYGVKD, per germline. This CDR3 is CAIKGDGETQYF. The CDR3 bases are TGTGCCATCAAAGGGGATGGAGAGACCCAGTACTTC.

The chain uses TRBV5-1 and TRBJ1-2; perhaps TRBD1 as D (5 bases). CDR3 length: 18 residues. Germline V CDR1 and CDR2: SGHRS, YFSETQ. With 0 bases removed from V and 4 bases from J, the gap between germline ends came to 22 bases. For the CDR3, the DNA is TGCGCCAGCAGCTTGGTGGGGACGGGAACACCTGGAGGCTATGGCTACACCTTC. It is translated as CASSLVGTGTPGGYGYTF. The full variable domain, its missing parts supplied by reference TRBV5-1 and TRBJ1-2, is KAGVTQTPRYLIKTRGQQVTLSCSPISGHRSVSWYQQTPGQGLQFLFEYFSETQRNKGNFPGRFSGRQFSNSRSEMNVSTLELGDSALYLCASSLVGTGTPGGYGYTFGSGTRLTVV.

This clonotype showed up just a few times. The chain uses TRBV7-9 and TRBJ1-3; D possibly corresponds to TRBD1 (5 bases). Trimming took 11 bases from V and 0 from J, leaving 11 bases between them. The CDR3 contains 13 residues. Germline V gene sequence: CDR1 SEHNR, CDR2 FQNEAQ (reference sequence). CDR3 sequence reads: CAARGSSGNTIYF. The CDR3, as DNA: TGTGCCGCGCGGGGGTCCTCTGGAAACACCATATATTTT.

This clonotype was counted only a few times. The CDR3: CASSLNTYRTDTQYF. In DNA, the CDR3 is TGTGCCAGCAGTTTAAATACGTACAGGACAGATACGCAGTATTTT. This chain connects TRBV28 to TRBJ2-3; D is perhaps TRBD1 (5 bases). Germline lookup yields CDR1 MDHEN and CDR2 SYDVKM. V lost 2 bases, J lost 3 bases, and 12 bases lay in between. The CDR3 runs 15 residues.

This clonotype was found a few times. The genes are TRBV20-1 and TRBJ2-1, with a possible D match to TRBD1 (6 bases). The CDR3 consists of 14 residues. From germline, CDR1 is DFQATT and CDR2 SNEGSKA (reference sequence). V shed 1 base and J shed 4 bases, with 11 bases lying between them. The CDR3 is CSARGRGQYNEQFF. The CDR3 region has the DNA TGCAGTGCTAGAGGTCGAGGACAGTACAATGAGCAGTTCTTC.

This clonotype came up many times. V usage is TRBV3-1 and J usage is TRBJ2-7; 9 nucleotides match TRBD2. The ends lost 2 bases at V and 1 base at J; junction bases unmatched: 3. The CDR3 sequence is 15 residues long. Looked up from germline, CDR1 is LGHDT and CDR2 is YNNKEL (reference sequence). The CDR3 bases are TGTGCCAGCAGCCAACCAGCGGGGGGATCCTACGAGCAGTACTTC. Protein product: CASSQPAGGSYEQYF.